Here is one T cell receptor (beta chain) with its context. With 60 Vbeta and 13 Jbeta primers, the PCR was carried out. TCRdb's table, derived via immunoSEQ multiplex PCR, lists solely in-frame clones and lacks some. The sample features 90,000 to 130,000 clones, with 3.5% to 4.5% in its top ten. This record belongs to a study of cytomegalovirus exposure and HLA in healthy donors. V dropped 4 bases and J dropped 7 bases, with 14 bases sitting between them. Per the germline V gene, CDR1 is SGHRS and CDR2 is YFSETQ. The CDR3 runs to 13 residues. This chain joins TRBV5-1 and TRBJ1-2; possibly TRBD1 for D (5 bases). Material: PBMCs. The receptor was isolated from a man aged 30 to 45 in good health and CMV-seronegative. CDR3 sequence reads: CASSPGLGVGYTF. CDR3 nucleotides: TGCGCCAGCAGCCCGGGACTTGGGGTTGGCTACACCTTC.